The 25 T cell receptor beta chains below all came from one sample that was sequenced in a study of blood T cell repertoires in COVID-19. The data were produced by immunoSEQ multiplex PCR, yet TCRdb's version contains in-frame clones alone and is incomplete. The table shows about 73,000 clones, with about 86% occurring only once. The specimen was peripheral blood. These receptors came from a human donor in a cohort sampled during active COVID-19.

The CDR3 sequence: CASGAGNYNEQFF. DNA for the CDR3: TGTGCCAGCGGCGCGGGGAATTACAATGAGCAGTTCTTC. The chain is built from TRBV11-2 and TRBJ2-1; maybe TRBD2 (6 bases). V gave up 8 bases and J gave up 4 bases, with 12 bases separating them. The CDR3 has 13 amino acids. CDR1 is SGHAT and CDR2 is FQNNGV in the germline V gene. The entire variable domain, with the rest obtained from reference TRBV11-2 and TRBJ2-1, is as follows: EAGVAQSPRYKIIEKRQSVAFWCNPISGHATLYWYQQILGQGPKLLIQFQNNGVVDDSQLPKDRFSAERLKGVDSTLKIQPAKLEDSAVYLCASGAGNYNEQFFGPGTRLTVL.

The rearrangement links TRBV2 to TRBJ1-2, with a weak D call TRBD1 (5 bases). The V gene lost 2 bases and the J gene lost 4 bases, with 8 bases spanning the gap. The V gene's germline CDR1 is SNHLY and CDR2 FYNNEI. This CDR3 has 13 amino acids. This CDR3 reads CASSEHQGYGYTF. CDR3 nucleotides: TGTGCCAGCAGTGAACATCAGGGCTATGGCTACACCTTC.

This chain joins TRBV7-2 and TRBJ2-5; 8 nucleotides agree with TRBD2. CDR1 and CDR2 from the germline V gene are SGHTA and FQGNSA. This CDR3 is 16 amino acids long. With V trimmed by 0 bases and J by 2 bases, 5 bases remained unmatched. The CDR3 nucleotides are TGTGCCAGCAGCTTAGCAGTTCGGGGGGGTCAAGAGACCCAGTACTTC. Its translation: CASSLAVRGGQETQYF.

The V and J genes are TRBV2 and TRBJ2-2, with a tentative D call TRBD2 (5 bases). The germline gives CDR1 SNHLY, CDR2 FYNNEI. V was clipped by 4 bases and J by 5 bases, with 11 bases between them. This CDR3 comprises 14 residues. The CDR3 here is CASSAPGRTGELFF. The CDR3 DNA reads TGTGCCAGCAGTGCCCCGGGGAGAACCGGGGAGCTGTTTTTT.

CDR3 sequence (DNA): TGTGCCAGCAGCTTGCCAGGGTATCAATTCGCTGAAGCTTTCTTT. Translating gives CASSLPGYQFAEAFF. The rearrangement joins TRBV11-2 to TRBJ1-1, with a possible D match to TRBD1 (5 bases). The germline gives CDR1 SGHAT, CDR2 FQNNGV. V dropped 3 bases and J dropped 6 bases, with 17 bases sitting between them. The CDR3 extends over 15 amino acids.

The chain has TRBV29-1 and TRBJ2-7; the match to TRBD1 covers 7 bases. Germline CDR1 reads SQVTM; CDR2 reads ANQGSEA. The CDR3 length is 14 residues. V lost 6 bases and J lost 0; bases outside the gene matches: 8. In DNA, the CDR3 is TGCAGCGTCGCGACAGGGCTGGGCTCCTACGAGCAGTACTTC. It encodes CSVATGLGSYEQYF.

The chain recombines TRBV5-1 with TRBJ2-7; D may be TRBD1 (6 bases). The CDR3 consists of 14 residues. The germline V gene has CDR1 SGHRS and CDR2 YFSETQ. Deletions cut 0 bases from V and 7 bases from J, with 14 bases between. CDR3 loop: CASSLGLGAGEQYF. The CDR3, as DNA: TGCGCCAGCAGCTTGGGGCTGGGGGCAGGGGAGCAGTACTTC. Full variable domain (rest looked up from reference TRBV5-1 and TRBJ2-7): KAGVTQTPRYLIKTRGQQVTLSCSPISGHRSVSWYQQTPGQGLQFLFEYFSETQRNKGNFPGRFSGRQFSNSRSEMNVSTLELGDSALYLCASSLGLGAGEQYFGPGTRLTVT.

The J gene is TRBJ2-5, the V gene TRBV24-1; unclear D gene. Trimming shortened V by 5 bases and J by 7 bases, and 13 bases separated the two germline ends. The CDR3 is 13 residues long. CDR1 and CDR2 from the germline V gene are KGHDR and SFDVKD. The CDR3: CATSGANAGTQYF. The DNA for the CDR3 is TGTGCCACCAGTGGCGCCAACGCTGGGACCCAGTACTTC.

The rearrangement joins TRBV29-1 to TRBJ1-6, with D tentatively TRBD1 (5 bases). The germline gives CDR1 SQVTM, CDR2 ANQGSEA. This CDR3 is built from 21 residues. V was cut by 0 bases and J by 0 bases, with 24 bases left in between. CDR3: CSVEDVSGSGDGGSYNSPLHF. As DNA, the CDR3 is TGCAGCGTTGAAGATGTCTCCGGTTCGGGGGACGGGGGCTCCTATAATTCACCCCTCCACTTT.

The CDR3 spells CASSFILGTAYEQYF. The CDR3 nucleotides are TGTGCCAGCAGCTTTATCTTAGGGACAGCCTACGAGCAGTACTTC. The chain uses TRBV5-8 and TRBJ2-7, with 7 bases lining up with TRBD1. Trimming cost V 2 bases and J 2 bases; bases outside gene matches: 7. The CDR3 extends over 15 amino acids. The germline V gene encodes CDR1 SGHTS and CDR2 YDEGEE.

The chain has TRBV27 and TRBJ2-3; TRBD2 might be the D (5 bases). The germline V and J ends were trimmed by 6 bases and 0 bases, with 13 bases remaining between them. The CDR3 runs to 15 residues. Germline V gives CDR1 MNHEY, CDR2 SMNVEV (reference sequence). In DNA form, the CDR3 reads TGTGCCAGCAGCATAAAATGGACTAGCACAGATACGCAGTATTTT. Its translation is CASSIKWTSTDTQYF.

This chain joins TRBV6-5 and TRBJ2-7; 10 nucleotides line up with TRBD1. J gave up 4 bases and V 6 bases, and 6 bases lay outside the gene matches. The CDR3 is made up of 14 amino acids. Germline values: CDR1 MNHEY, CDR2 SVGAGI. The CDR3 loop reads CASRGDRGPYEQYF. The CDR3 region has the DNA TGTGCCAGCAGGGGGGACAGGGGACCATACGAGCAGTACTTC.

The chain employs TRBV7-2 and TRBJ2-7, with 7 bases aligning to TRBD2. The germline gives CDR1 SGHTA, CDR2 FQGNSA. The J segment lost 6 bases and the V segment lost 5 bases, leaving 16 bases of the junction unmatched. This CDR3 has 16 amino acids. CDR3: CASSRLPGLPPGEQYF. In DNA, the CDR3 is TGTGCCAGCAGCCGGCTTCCGGGACTACCACCAGGCGAGCAGTACTTC. Supplemented by reference TRBV7-2 and TRBJ2-7, the full variable domain reads GAGVSQSPSNKVTEKGKDVELRCDPISGHTALYWYRQSLGQGLEFLIYFQGNSAPDKSGLPSDRFSAERTGGSVSTLTIQRTQQEDSAVYLCASSRLPGLPPGEQYFGPGTRLTVT.

V and J are TRBV7-6 and TRBJ1-2; no firm D call. Germline V gene lookup returns CDR1 SGHVS and CDR2 FNYEAQ. Trimming removed 3 bases from V and 1 base from J, with 6 bases in between. The CDR3 sequence is 13 residues long. The CDR3 region has the DNA TGTGCCAGCAGCTTTGACAATAACTATGGCTACACCTTC. It codes for CASSFDNNYGYTF.

V usage is TRBV3-1 (or the pseudogene TRBV3-2) and J usage is TRBJ2-1; 16 nucleotides align to TRBD2. The CDR3 is 17 amino acids. Germline CDR1 and CDR2: LGHDT and YNNKEL (reference sequence). V lost 4 bases, J lost 2 bases, and 2 bases stayed unmatched. CDR3 loop: CASSPGTSGGAYNEQFF. CDR3 coding DNA: TGTGCCAGCAGCCCAGGGACTAGCGGGGGGGCCTACAATGAGCAGTTCTTC.

The chain has TRBV2 and TRBJ1-2; 7 bases agree with TRBD1. This CDR3 has 13 amino acids. Trimming cost V 3 bases and J 9 bases; bases outside gene matches: 7. Per germline, CDR1 SNHLY and CDR2 FYNNEI. In DNA form, the CDR3 reads TGTGCCAGCAGTGAGTGGACAGGTCGAAGCTACACCTTC. It translates to CASSEWTGRSYTF.

The chain recombines TRBV28 with TRBJ2-3, with D tentatively TRBD2 (5 bases). The germline V and J ends were trimmed by 4 bases and 5 bases, with 19 bases remaining between them. CDR1 MDHEN and CDR2 SYDVKM come from the germline V gene. The CDR3 spans 16 residues. The CDR3 is CASSSPGKGPKDTQYF. Here the CDR3 DNA reads TGTGCCAGCAGTTCACCCGGGAAGGGCCCGAAAGATACGCAGTATTTT. Based on the CDR3 plus reference TRBV28 and TRBJ2-3, the full variable domain is DVKVTQSSRYLVKRTGEKVFLECVQDMDHENMFWYRQDPGLGLRLIYFSYDVKMKEKGDIPEGYSVSREKKERFSLILESASTNQTSMYLCASSSPGKGPKDTQYFGPGTRLTVL.

The chain has TRBV5-1 and TRBJ2-1, with D perhaps matching TRBD2 (5 bases). V shed 4 bases and J shed 0 bases, with 11 bases lying between them. Germline V gives CDR1 SGHRS, CDR2 YFSETQ. The CDR3 spans 15 residues. The CDR3 nucleotides are TGCGCCAGCAGCCGGGGATCCAGCTCCTACAATGAGCAGTTCTTC. Residues: CASSRGSSSYNEQFF.

This clone was detected only a few times. The chain carries TRBV27 and TRBJ1-1; no clear D. Germline CDR1 reads MNHEY; CDR2 reads SMNVEV (reference sequence). CDR3 length equals 13 residues. The ends were cut back, 5 bases at V and 1 base at J, with 8 bases in the middle. CDR3 in amino acids: CASSLTPNTEAFF. The CDR3 DNA reads TGTGCCAGCAGTCTGACACCGAACACTGAAGCTTTCTTT.

This chain connects TRBV7-2 to TRBJ1-5; tentatively, D is TRBD1 (6 bases). The length of the CDR3 is 16 residues. V gave up 1 base and J gave up 1 base, with 11 bases separating them. Germline V CDR1 and CDR2: SGHTA, FQGNSA. This chain's CDR3 is CASSLDGGGSNQPQHF. As DNA, the CDR3 is TGTGCCAGCAGCTTAGACGGGGGGGGCAGCAATCAGCCCCAGCATTTT.

V usage is TRBV7-8 and J usage is TRBJ2-1; a possible D gene is TRBD2 (5 bases). The germline CDR1 and CDR2 sequences are SGHVS and FQNEAQ. The ends were cut back, 1 base at V and 8 bases at J, with 21 bases in the middle. The CDR3 is made up of 17 amino acids. For the CDR3, the DNA is TGTGCCAGCAGCTTAGGTCTTGCGGGCGCCTTTGGGGATGAGCAGTTCTTC. This sequence encodes CASSLGLAGAFGDEQFF.

The chain uses TRBV6-2 or TRBV6-3 and TRBJ1-5; D ambiguous. V shed 7 bases and J shed 0 bases, with 19 bases lying between them. Germline loops: CDR1 MNHEY, CDR2 SVGEGT. There are 17 residues in the CDR3. CDR3: CASTPEGLPYSNQPQHF. The CDR3 nucleotides are TGTGCCAGCACCCCAGAGGGCCTTCCCTATAGCAATCAGCCCCAGCATTTT.

V gene TRBV7-9 combines with J gene TRBJ2-5; the D gene is possibly TRBD2 (6 bases). Trimming cost V 3 bases and J 2 bases, with 10 bases left between them. The CDR3 consists of 14 residues. Germline CDR1 SEHNR, CDR2 FQNEAQ (reference sequence). CDR3: CASSLREVQETQYF. The CDR3 DNA reads TGTGCCAGCAGCTTGAGGGAGGTTCAAGAGACCCAGTACTTC.

This rearrangement joins TRBV4-1 to TRBJ2-3; 14 bases agree with TRBD2. J gave up 5 bases and V 4 bases, and 8 bases lay outside the gene matches. CDR1 MGHRA and CDR2 YSYEKL come from the germline V gene. This CDR3 is 17 amino acids long. The DNA for the CDR3 is TGCGCCAGCAGCCGAATGACTAGCGGGGGGGCGGGAGATACGCAGTATTTT. Translated: CASSRMTSGGAGDTQYF.

The chain carries TRBV12-3 or TRBV12-4 and TRBJ1-1; D is unresolved. The V end lost 0 bases, the J end lost 7 bases, and 9 bases lay between the germline ends. The CDR3 loop spans 13 amino acids. CDR3 DNA sequence: TGTGCCAGCAGTTTAGCGCGCGGGGATGAAGCTTTCTTT. It is translated as CASSLARGDEAFF.